These 11 T cell receptor beta chains were all obtained from the same sample, sequenced in a study of spatial heterogeneity in lung cancer. Whole-study findings and limits: Mutation counts in tumors were tracked by counts of expanded intratumoral alpha and beta TCRs.

The time point denotes: sample taken at primary tumor resection. No antigen is known for these receptors. MiXCR, run by TCRdb on the 5' RACE reads, gives a single entry per CDR3 protein. The table lists 2,800 or so distinct CDR3 sequences, less than 65% of them singletons. The sequenced sample was lung tumor tissue, obtained at surgery. Receptor source: a male donor with early-stage non-small cell lung cancer.

This clonotype was seen more than once but under ten times. This beta chain is an off-target read within a library intended for alpha chains, so its frequency means little. The chain joins TRBV28 to TRBJ2-7, with D unresolved. Germline V gene lookup returns CDR1 MDHEN and CDR2 SYDVKM. V gave up 2 bases and J gave up 3 bases, with 8 bases separating them. This CDR3 has 13 amino acids. The CDR3 loop is CASSLGRIYEQYF. The DNA of the CDR3 is TGTGCCAGCAGTTTAGGGCGGATCTACGAGCAGTACTTC.

For this clonotype: For a library built for alpha chains, this beta chain is a stray read; little rests on its size. The rearrangement uses TRBV7-8 and TRBJ2-2; 15 positions match TRBD2. V lost 5 bases and J lost 6; bases outside the gene matches: 7. This CDR3 spans 17 amino acids. Germline lookup yields CDR1 SGHVS and CDR2 FQNEAQ. In nucleotides, the CDR3 is TGTGCCAGCAGCCGACGGACTAGCGGGGGGGCCGCCGGGGAGCTGTTTTTT. The encoded protein is CASSRRTSGGAAGELFF.

This clonotype was observed a handful of times. This beta chain is an unintended read in a library built for alpha chains; its size means little. V usage is TRBV25-1 and J usage is TRBJ2-4; D is perhaps TRBD1 or TRBD2 (6 bases each). The V and J ends lost 0 bases and 1 base respectively, with 10 bases between them. There are 16 residues in the CDR3. Germline V gives CDR1 MGHDK, CDR2 SYGVNS. This chain's CDR3 is CASSEYRGAAKNIQYF. The CDR3 coding sequence is TGTGCCAGCAGTGAATATAGGGGGGCGGCCAAAAACATTCAGTACTTC.

Notes on this clonotype: This beta chain lies outside the target of a library built for alpha chains; its clone size means little. The V and J genes are TRBV14 and TRBJ2-6; the D is unclear. V was pared by 1 base and J by 0 bases, with 7 bases between. Per germline, CDR1 SGHDN and CDR2 FVKESK. The CDR3 is made up of 16 amino acids. This CDR3 is CASSQGTTSGANVLTF. The CDR3 coding sequence is TGTGCCAGCAGCCAAGGAACCACCTCTGGGGCCAACGTCCTGACTTTC.

This clonotype was detected a few times. The library was designed around alpha chains, so this beta chain is a stray read whose abundance carries little weight. J is TRBJ2-1 and V is TRBV27; D is uncertain. Germline V gene data show CDR1 as MNHEY and CDR2 as SMNVEV (reference sequence). V lost 4 bases and J lost 4, with 8 bases in between. The CDR3 loop spans 13 amino acids. The CDR3 region has the DNA TGTGCCAGCAGTTCCTCTGGTTACAATGAGCAGTTCTTC. Translation: CASSSSGYNEQFF.

With regard to this clonotype: Found in a library prepared for alpha chains, this beta chain is an off-target read, and its abundance has little meaning. The rearrangement uses TRBV7-9 and TRBJ2-5; a possible D gene is TRBD2 (6 bases). CDR3 length: 15 residues. In germline, CDR1 is SEHNR, CDR2 FQNEAQ (reference sequence). The V gene lost 0 bases and the J gene lost 2 bases, with 10 bases spanning the gap. The CDR3 DNA reads as TGTGCCAGCAGCTTAGCATCGGGAGCACAAGAGACCCAGTACTTC. This translates into CASSLASGAQETQYF.

A remark on this clonotype: This beta chain slipped into a library made for alpha chains as a stray read, so its size is not meaningful. The chain couples TRBV20-1 to TRBJ2-1, with 9 bases lining up with TRBD1. J was trimmed by 4 bases and V by 5 bases; bases with no gene match: 3. Germline-derived CDR1 and CDR2 are DFQATT and SNEGSKA (reference sequence). The CDR3 length is 13 residues. CDR3 in amino acids: CSAPDRGYNEQFF. CDR3 DNA sequence: TGCAGTGCTCCGGACAGGGGATACAATGAGCAGTTCTTC.

This clonotype is deemed large. For a library built for alpha chains, this beta chain is a stray read; little rests on its size. The chain recombines TRBV10-3 with TRBJ2-2; D unresolved. The CDR3 consists of 14 residues. CDR1 is ENHRY, CDR2 SYGVKD, per germline. Deletions cut 0 bases from V and 2 bases from J, with 4 bases between. The CDR3 here is CAISESYNTGELFF. The CDR3 DNA reads as TGTGCCATCAGTGAGTCGTATAACACCGGGGAGCTGTTTTTT.

Details on this clonotype: Within a library made for alpha chains, this beta chain is off target, and its count is uninformative. The rearrangement links TRBV10-3 to TRBJ1-1, with 10 bases lining up with TRBD1. The CDR3 loop spans 14 amino acids. Trimming removed 5 bases from V and 5 bases from J; junction bases left unmatched: 5. CDR1 is ENHRY, CDR2 SYGVKD, per germline. This CDR3 reads CAISWDRGWTEAFF. CDR3 nucleotide sequence: TGTGCCATCAGTTGGGACAGGGGATGGACTGAAGCTTTCTTT.

As regards this clonotype: This beta chain represents an off-target read in a library built for alpha chains; its size is of limited meaning. This chain connects TRBV7-2 to TRBJ2-1, with TRBD2 matching 11 bases. The CDR3 is 15 amino acids. CDR1 and CDR2 from the germline V gene are SGHTA and FQGNSA. V lost 3 bases to trimming and J lost 6 bases; unmatched junction nucleotides: 4. The chain's CDR3 is CASSFPSGGTNEQFF. The CDR3 bases are TGTGCCAGCAGCTTCCCTAGCGGGGGGACCAATGAGCAGTTCTTC.

Details on this clonotype: The library was designed around alpha chains, so this beta chain is a stray read whose abundance carries little weight. The chain employs TRBV4-2 and TRBJ2-1, with a weak D call TRBD1 (6 bases). This CDR3 has 17 residues. Germline assignment: CDR1 LGHNA and CDR2 YNFKEQ. Trimming stripped 0 bases from V and 0 bases from J, with 12 bases between. The CDR3 is CASSQDATGSSYNEQFF. The DNA of the CDR3 is TGTGCCAGCAGCCAAGATGCTACAGGGAGCTCCTACAATGAGCAGTTCTTC.